What follows is one T cell receptor beta chain and its context. Germline lookup yields CDR1 SQVTM and CDR2 ANQGSEA. The CDR3 is 13 residues long. V lost 5 bases to trimming and J lost 4 bases; unmatched junction nucleotides: 6. This sample was taken from a study of blood T cell repertoires in COVID-19. Study-wide context: Sites in the United States, Italy and Spain provided acute and convalescent COVID-19 samples.

Data came from immunoSEQ multiplex PCR; TCRdb stores just in-frame clones and leaves some out. The data show 84,000 or so clones, roughly 80% seen once. The chain carries TRBV29-1 and TRBJ1-1; TRBD1 matches 8 bases. The TCR sequence derives from a woman between 40 and 50 years old with active or convalescent COVID-19. Input material: peripheral blood. The CDR3 protein is CSVQDRVGTEAFF. In DNA form, the CDR3 reads TGCAGCGTTCAGGACAGGGTGGGCACTGAAGCTTTCTTT.